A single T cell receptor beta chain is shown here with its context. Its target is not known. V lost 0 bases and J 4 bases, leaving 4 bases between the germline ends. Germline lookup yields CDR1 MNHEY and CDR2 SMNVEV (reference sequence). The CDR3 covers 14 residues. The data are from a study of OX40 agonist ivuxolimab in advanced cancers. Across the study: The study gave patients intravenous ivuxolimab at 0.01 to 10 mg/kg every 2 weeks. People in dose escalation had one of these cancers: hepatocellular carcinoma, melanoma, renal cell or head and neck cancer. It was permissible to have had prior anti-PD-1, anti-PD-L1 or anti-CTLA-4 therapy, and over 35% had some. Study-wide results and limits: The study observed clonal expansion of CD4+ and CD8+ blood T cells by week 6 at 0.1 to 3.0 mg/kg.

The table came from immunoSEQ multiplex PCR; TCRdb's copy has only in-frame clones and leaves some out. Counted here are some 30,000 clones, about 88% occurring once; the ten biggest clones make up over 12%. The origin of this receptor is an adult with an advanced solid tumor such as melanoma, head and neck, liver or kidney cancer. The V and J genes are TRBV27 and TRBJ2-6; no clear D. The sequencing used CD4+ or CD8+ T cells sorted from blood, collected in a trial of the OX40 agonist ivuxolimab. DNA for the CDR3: TGTGCCAGCAGTTTATCGGACGGGGCCAACGTCCTGACTTTC. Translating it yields CASSLSDGANVLTF.